This T cell receptor (beta chain) was recovered during a study of human T cells and chemical hapten exposure. It was unfractionated whole blood from which total RNA was extracted. For the library, individual cDNA molecules each received unique molecular identifiers. TCRdb reanalysed the reads using MiXCR and keeps one entry per CDR3 protein. Of 95,000 to 150,000 distinct CDR3 sequences in the sample, about 8.9% were seen once. This clonotype has a handful of counts. Sequencing was performed on whole blood. The sequence was obtained from a human donor in good health. Some clones in this sample may be carry-over from other donors' samples.

The CDR3: CASSLDGTSVETQYF. CDR3 bases: TGTGCCAGCAGCTTAGACGGGACTAGCGTCGAGACCCAGTACTTC. The chain links TRBV7-2 to TRBJ2-5, with 10 bases identical to TRBD2. This CDR3 comprises 15 residues. The germline gives CDR1 SGHTA, CDR2 FQGNSA. With 1 base clipped from V and 5 bases from J, the junction kept 4 bases outside the gene matches.